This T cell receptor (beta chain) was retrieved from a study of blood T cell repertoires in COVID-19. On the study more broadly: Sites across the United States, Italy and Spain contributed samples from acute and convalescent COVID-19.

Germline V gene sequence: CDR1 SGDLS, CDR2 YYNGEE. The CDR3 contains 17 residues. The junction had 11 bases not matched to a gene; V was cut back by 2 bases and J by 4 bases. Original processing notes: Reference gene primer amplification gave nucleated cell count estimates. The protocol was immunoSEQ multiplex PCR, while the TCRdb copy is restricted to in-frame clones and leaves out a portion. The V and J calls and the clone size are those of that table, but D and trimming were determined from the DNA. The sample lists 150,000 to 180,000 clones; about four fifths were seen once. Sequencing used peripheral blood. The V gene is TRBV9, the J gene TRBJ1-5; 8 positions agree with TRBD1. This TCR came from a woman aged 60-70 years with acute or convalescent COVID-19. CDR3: CASSVDAGQGVNQPQHF. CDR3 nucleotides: TGTGCCAGCAGCGTTGACGCAGGACAGGGTGTTAATCAGCCCCAGCATTTT.